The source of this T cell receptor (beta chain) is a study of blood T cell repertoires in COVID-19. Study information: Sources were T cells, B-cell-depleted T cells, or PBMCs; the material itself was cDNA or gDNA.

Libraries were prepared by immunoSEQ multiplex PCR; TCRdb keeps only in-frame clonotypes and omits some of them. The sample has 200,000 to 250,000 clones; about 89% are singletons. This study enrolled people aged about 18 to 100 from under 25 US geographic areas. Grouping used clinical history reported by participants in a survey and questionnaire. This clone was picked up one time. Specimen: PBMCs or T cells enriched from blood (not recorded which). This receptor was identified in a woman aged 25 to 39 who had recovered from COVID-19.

The CDR3: CSVNQGDYGYTF. CDR3 bases: TGCAGCGTTAATCAGGGGGACTATGGCTACACCTTC. This chain links TRBV29-1 with TRBJ1-2, with TRBD1 matching 7 bases. V dropped 5 bases and J dropped 3; count of bases not matched to a gene: 3. Germline V gene lookup returns CDR1 SQVTM and CDR2 ANQGSEA. This CDR3 contains 12 residues.